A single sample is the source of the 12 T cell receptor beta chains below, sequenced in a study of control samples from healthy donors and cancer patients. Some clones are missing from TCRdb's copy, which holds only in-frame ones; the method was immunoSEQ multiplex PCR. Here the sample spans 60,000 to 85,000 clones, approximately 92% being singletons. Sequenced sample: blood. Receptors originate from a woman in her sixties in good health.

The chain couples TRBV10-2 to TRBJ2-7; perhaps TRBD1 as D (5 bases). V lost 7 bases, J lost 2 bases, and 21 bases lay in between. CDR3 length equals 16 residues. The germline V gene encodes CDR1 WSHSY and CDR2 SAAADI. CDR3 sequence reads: CASTEIGQGWPYEQYF. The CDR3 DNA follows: TGCGCCAGCACGGAAATTGGCCAGGGTTGGCCCTACGAGCAGTACTTC.

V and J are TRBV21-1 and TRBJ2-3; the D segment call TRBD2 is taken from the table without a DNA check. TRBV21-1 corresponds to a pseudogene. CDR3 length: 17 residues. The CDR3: CASSKAPPGTTRDTQYF. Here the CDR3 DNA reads TGTGCCAGCAGCAAAGCCCCGCCCGGGACTACCCGGGATACGCAGTATTTT.

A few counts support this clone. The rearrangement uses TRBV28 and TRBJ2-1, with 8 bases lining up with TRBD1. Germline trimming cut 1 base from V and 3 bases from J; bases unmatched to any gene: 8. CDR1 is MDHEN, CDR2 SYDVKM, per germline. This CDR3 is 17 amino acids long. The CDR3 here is CASSLLAPTGVYNEQFF. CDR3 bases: TGTGCCAGCAGTTTATTAGCCCCGACAGGGGTCTACAATGAGCAGTTCTTC. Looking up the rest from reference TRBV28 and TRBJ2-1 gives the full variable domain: DVKVTQSSRYLVKRTGEKVFLECVQDMDHENMFWYRQDPGLGLRLIYFSYDVKMKEKGDIPEGYSVSREKKERFSLILESASTNQTSMYLCASSLLAPTGVYNEQFFGPGTRLTVL.

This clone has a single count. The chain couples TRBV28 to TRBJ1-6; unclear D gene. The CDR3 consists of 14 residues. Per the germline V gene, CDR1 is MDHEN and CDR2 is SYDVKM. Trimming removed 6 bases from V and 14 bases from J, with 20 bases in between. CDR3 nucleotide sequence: TGTGCCAGCAGGGCTGCACACACGGAAGCGGCCCTCCACTTT. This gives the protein CASRAAHTEAALHF.

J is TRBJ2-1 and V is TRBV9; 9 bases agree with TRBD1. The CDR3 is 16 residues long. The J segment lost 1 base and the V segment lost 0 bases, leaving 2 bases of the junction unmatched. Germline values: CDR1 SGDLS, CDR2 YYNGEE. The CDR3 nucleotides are TGTGCCAGCAGCGTAGGGGGACAGGGTTCCTACAATGAGCAGTTCTTC. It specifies CASSVGGQGSYNEQFF.

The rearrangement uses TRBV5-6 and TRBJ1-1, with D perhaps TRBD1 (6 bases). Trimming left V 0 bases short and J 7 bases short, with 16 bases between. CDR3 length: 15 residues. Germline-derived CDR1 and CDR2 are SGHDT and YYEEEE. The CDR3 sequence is CASSLGGSTGSEAFF. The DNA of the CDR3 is TGTGCCAGCAGCTTGGGCGGATCAACAGGGAGTGAAGCTTTCTTT.

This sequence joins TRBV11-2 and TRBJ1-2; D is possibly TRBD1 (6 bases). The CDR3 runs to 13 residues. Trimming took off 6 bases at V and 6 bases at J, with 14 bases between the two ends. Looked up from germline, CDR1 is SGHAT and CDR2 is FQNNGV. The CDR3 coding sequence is TGTGCCAGCAGATCACAGGGTGTGGATGGCTACACCTTC. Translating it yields CASRSQGVDGYTF.

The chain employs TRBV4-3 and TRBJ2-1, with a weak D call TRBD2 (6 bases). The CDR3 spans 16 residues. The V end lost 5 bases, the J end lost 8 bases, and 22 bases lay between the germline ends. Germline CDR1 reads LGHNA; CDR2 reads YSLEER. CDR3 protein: CASSEVGGYGLYEQFF. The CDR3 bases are TGCGCCAGCAGCGAAGTGGGGGGATATGGCTTATATGAGCAGTTCTTC.

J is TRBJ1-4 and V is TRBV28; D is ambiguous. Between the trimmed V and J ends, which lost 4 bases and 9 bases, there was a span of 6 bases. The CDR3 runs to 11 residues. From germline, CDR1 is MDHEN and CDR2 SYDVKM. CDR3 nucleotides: TGTGCCAGCAGTTATGAGAAAAAACTGTTTTTT. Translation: CASSYEKKLFF.

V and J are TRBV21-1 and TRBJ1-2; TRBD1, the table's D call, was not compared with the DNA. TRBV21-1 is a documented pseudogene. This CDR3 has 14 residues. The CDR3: CASSMGQGGDGYTF. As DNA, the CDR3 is TGTGCCAGCAGCATGGGACAGGGAGGAGATGGCTACACCTTC.

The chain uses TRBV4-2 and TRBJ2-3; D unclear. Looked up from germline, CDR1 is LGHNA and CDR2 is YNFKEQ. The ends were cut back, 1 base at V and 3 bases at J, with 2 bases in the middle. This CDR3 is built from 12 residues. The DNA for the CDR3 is TGTGCCAGCAGCCAAGCAACAGATACGCAGTATTTT. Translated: CASSQATDTQYF.

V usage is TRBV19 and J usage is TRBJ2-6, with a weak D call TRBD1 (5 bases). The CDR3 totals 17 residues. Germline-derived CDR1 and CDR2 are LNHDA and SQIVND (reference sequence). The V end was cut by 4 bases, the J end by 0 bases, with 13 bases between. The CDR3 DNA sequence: TGTGCCAGTAGTACGAGGCAGGGATACTCTGGGGCCAACGTCCTGACTTTC. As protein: CASSTRQGYSGANVLTF.